This T cell receptor beta chain is drawn from a study of memory B cells and T cells in multiple sclerosis (dated by TCRdb to 2016 to 2019). Looking at the study overall: The study compared TCR beta repertoires of autoproliferating peripheral T cells with brain lesion-infiltrating T cells in multiple sclerosis patients. TCR sequencing included a couple of multiple sclerosis patients for whom either brain lesions at autopsy or brain-infiltrating cells from biopsy were available.

Overall study outcomes, separate from this receptor: Because clone-set sizes varied across compartments, the counts of shared clonotypes were affected, making normalization necessary.

From a lookup of the germline V gene, CDR1 and CDR2 are SGHDT and YYEEEE. From its cysteine to its phenylalanine, the CDR3 spans 15 amino acids. Only CDR3 DNA remains: 45 bases, in frame from the first base. The trim is 1 base for V and 0 bases for J, with a gap of 10 bases between the germline ends. Autoproliferating (CFSEdim) and non-proliferating (CFSEhi) T cell fractions were sequenced separately after stimulus-free culture of CFSE-labeled PBMCs. Altogether, 5x10^7 CFSE-labeled PBMCs were kept in culture for 7 days with no stimulus, after which the replicate wells were combined. PBMCs were labeled with about 0.5 uM CFSE and cultured in serum-free AIM-V medium without exogenous stimuli. PBMCs were obtained by Ficoll density gradient centrifugation and kept cryopreserved until use. Using a FACSAria III, live 7-AAD-negative cells were sorted, then washed with PBS and stored frozen at -80 degrees C as dry pellets.

On this clone: Its antigen is unknown. The sample holds no much larger clone one base away, and base qualities are not on file.

TCRbeta CDR3 regions were amplified from extracted genomic DNA using the immunoSEQ Platform. Multiplex PCR, high-throughput sequencing and a vendor bioinformatics pipeline were brought together in the immunoSEQ assay. Per the authors' processing: Non-productive sequences and CDR3s under 4 amino acids long were removed, and the clonotype frequencies in each sample were recalculated. In immunoSEQ Analyzer 2.0, a clonotype counted as shared when the CDR3 amino acid, V gene and J gene sequences were identical. Repertoire overlap was normalized by dividing shared clonotype counts by the product of both clone-set sizes, with the result scaled by 1000 into arbitrary units. TCRdb stores this immuneACCESS table with in-frame sequences only. Part of the clones is absent; in the studies checked, under half of the shortfall reflects unresolved V genes, and no reason is known for the rest. V and J calls and clone size follow that table, whereas D and trimming were derived from the DNA. Here the sample has approximately 47,000 clones; approximately 80% occur a single time. The top ten constitute 0.9% to 1.3% of the sample.

The sequence links TRBV5-6 to TRBJ1-1; the D gene is unclear. This receptor was identified in a human donor with multiple sclerosis. Sequenced sample: PBMCs from blood kept in culture. The CDR3 sequence is CASSLSSYLNTEAFF. The DNA sequence reads TGTGCCAGCAGCTTGAGTAGCTACCTGAACACTGAAGCTTTCTTT.